Each of the 22 T cell receptor beta chains below was sequenced from the same sample in a study of T-cell memory formation after mild COVID-19 (dated by TCRdb to the early 2020s). The library relied on 5' RACE. Sequencing was carried out with an Illumina NovaSeq 6000. TCRdb ran its own pipeline on the public reads, namely fastp trimming at Q25 and MiXCR clone calling, and kept in-frame beta chains. Every distinct CDR3 protein forms one entry, paired with its most common genes and DNA. This sample lists roughly 340,000 distinct CDR3 sequences; around a fifth were detected once. 21% of the sample is held by the ten biggest clonotypes. Sequenced material: PBMCs or a T cell subset sorted from them (not recorded which). Every receptor here comes from a man in his late teens or twenties who had mild COVID-19 (a few samples of this study predate the infection). The sample titles of this study are shuffled in the database, so cell type and time point are left out; the donor was told from shared clones.

This sequence joins TRBV20-1 and TRBJ2-3; D not certain. The germline V gene has CDR1 DFQATT and CDR2 SNEGSKA (reference sequence). The V gene lost 3 bases and the J gene lost 4 bases, with 11 bases spanning the gap. The length of the CDR3 is 13 residues. CDR3 sequence: CSARMDPSDTQYF. Here the CDR3 DNA reads TGCAGTGCTAGGATGGACCCCTCAGATACGCAGTATTTT.

CDR3 sequence: CASRRTSATEGNEQFF. DNA for the CDR3: TGTGCCAGCAGACGGACTAGCGCCACGGAGGGTAATGAGCAGTTCTTC. V gene TRBV7-9 combines with J gene TRBJ2-1, with TRBD2 matching 9 bases. With 6 bases clipped from V and 7 bases from J, the junction kept 13 bases outside the gene matches. This CDR3 is built from 16 residues. Germline V gene sequence: CDR1 SEHNR, CDR2 FQNEAQ (reference sequence).

This clonotype is classed as medium-sized. The chain carries TRBV29-1 and TRBJ1-1; D unclear. Per the germline V gene, CDR1 is SQVTM and CDR2 is ANQGSEA. V lost 3 bases and J 6 bases, leaving 11 bases between the germline ends. This CDR3 spans 12 amino acids. CDR3 sequence (DNA): TGCAGCGTTGATGCGGGCAACGCTGAAGCTTTCTTT. Translation gives CSVDAGNAEAFF.

This clonotype has only a few counts. V is TRBV15 and J is TRBJ1-3; the D gene is possibly TRBD1 (5 bases). The V end was cut by 0 bases, the J end by 4 bases, with 10 bases between. This CDR3 contains 15 residues. Germline CDR1 and CDR2: LNHNV and YYDKDF (reference sequence). CDR3 protein: CATSRDIGHGNTIYF. CDR3 in DNA: TGTGCCACCAGCAGAGATATCGGACACGGAAACACCATATATTTT.

This clonotype was picked up a small number of times. The chain carries TRBV3-1 and TRBJ1-5; a weak D match, TRBD1 (5 bases). This CDR3 spans 15 amino acids. Germline CDR1 reads LGHDT; CDR2 reads YNNKEL (reference sequence). The V end lost 1 base, the J end lost 4 bases, and 11 bases lay between the germline ends. CDR3 region: CASSQVQGSNQPQHF. CDR3 bases: TGTGCCAGCAGCCAAGTCCAGGGTTCGAATCAGCCCCAGCATTTT.

The rearrangement uses TRBV10-3 and TRBJ2-2, with TRBD1 matching 10 bases. Losses at the gene ends were 0 bases for V and 5 bases for J; bases not matched to a gene: 0. Germline CDR1 reads ENHRY; CDR2 reads SYGVKD. The length of the CDR3 is 15 residues. In DNA form, the CDR3 reads TGTGCCATCAGTGAGTCGGGACAGGGGACCGGGGAGCTGTTTTTT. This sequence encodes CAISESGQGTGELFF.

There are a few counts of this clonotype. V usage is TRBV3-1 and J usage is TRBJ2-1; D is unclear. The CDR3 covers 15 residues. The germline gives CDR1 LGHDT, CDR2 YNNKEL (reference sequence). V was shortened by 4 bases and J by 2 bases, with 12 bases between the two germline ends. As DNA, the CDR3 is TGTGCCAGCAGCCTAGGCGACCGGACCTACAATGAGCAGTTCTTC. Amino acid sequence: CASSLGDRTYNEQFF.

This clonotype occurred a few times. This chain uses TRBV15 with TRBJ2-3, with D perhaps given as TRBD1 or TRBD2 (6 bases each). Deletions cut 5 bases from V and 6 bases from J, with 18 bases between. From germline, CDR1 is LNHNV and CDR2 YYDKDF (reference sequence). This CDR3 region has 15 residues. The CDR3 reads CATSRKTSGADTQYF. In nucleotides, the CDR3 is TGTGCCACCAGCCGAAAGACTTCGGGGGCTGATACGCAGTATTTT.

The gene calls are TRBV3-2 and TRBJ2-1; TRBD2 was called by the table and not checked on the DNA. TRBV3-2 represents a pseudogene. This CDR3 region has 14 residues. The CDR3 reads CASSQCGVNNEQFF. CDR3 in DNA: TGTGCCAGCAGCCAATGCGGGGTAAACAATGAGCAGTTCTTC.

A few counts support this clonotype. The chain employs TRBV7-9 and TRBJ1-1; D unclear. V lost 7 bases to trimming and J lost 2 bases, with 20 bases between them. Germline-derived CDR1 and CDR2 are SEHNR and FQNEAQ (reference sequence). This CDR3 contains 16 residues. CDR3 coding DNA: TGTGCCAGCACCTCACCGACCGTATGGAGAAACACTGAAGCTTTCTTT. This gives the protein CASTSPTVWRNTEAFF.

The table lists this clonotype with many counts. The genes are TRBV29-1 and TRBJ2-5, with TRBD2 matching over 8 bases. V was clipped by 1 base and J by 10 bases; unmatched bases: 11. The CDR3 totals 14 residues. The germline V gene has CDR1 SQVTM and CDR2 ANQGSEA. The CDR3 DNA reads as TGCAGCGTTGAAGCGTTGTCTAGCGGGCTGGGCCAGTACTTC. This gives the protein CSVEALSSGLGQYF.

The chain links TRBV28 to TRBJ2-1, with D possibly matching TRBD2 (6 bases). The ends were cut back, 7 bases at V and 1 base at J, with 14 bases in the middle. Germline CDR1 reads MDHEN; CDR2 reads SYDVKM. CDR3 length: 15 amino acids. The CDR3 is CASNLGGPSYNEQFF. CDR3 nucleotides: TGTGCCAGCAACCTCGGGGGTCCATCCTACAATGAGCAGTTCTTC.

J is TRBJ2-1 and V is TRBV11-1; possible D gene TRBD2, 6 bases. CDR1 and CDR2 (germline): SGHAT, FQDESV (reference sequence). V dropped 9 bases and J dropped 9 bases, with 18 bases sitting between them. The CDR3 extends over 13 amino acids. Here the CDR3 DNA reads TGTGCCAGTCATCCGACCGCGGGGCTTGAGCAGTTCTTC. Translation gives CASHPTAGLEQFF.

This clonotype was seen ten or more times. The chain has TRBV5-6 and TRBJ2-5, with 7 bases identical to TRBD1. The trim removed 2 bases at V and 4 bases at J, leaving 2 bases unmatched. The CDR3 consists of 13 residues. Germline V lookup: CDR1 SGHDT, CDR2 YYEEEE. In DNA, the CDR3 is TGTGCCAGCAGCTTACCAGGGGGAGAGACCCAGTACTTC. This sequence encodes CASSLPGGETQYF.

The chain carries TRBV12-3 or TRBV12-4 and TRBJ1-4; 7 bases align to TRBD1. J lost 6 bases, V lost 5 bases, and 9 bases had no gene match. The CDR3 runs 15 residues. The CDR3 bases are TGTGCCAGCAGTCCCCGAAGGGGGCGTCATGAAAAACTGTTTTTT. Its protein product is CASSPRRGRHEKLFF.

The chain has TRBV9 and TRBJ1-2; D gene unclear. Germline values: CDR1 SGDLS, CDR2 YYNGEE. The CDR3 totals 17 residues. Between the trimmed V and J ends, which lost 0 bases and 0 bases, there was a span of 15 bases. DNA for the CDR3: TGTGCCAGCAGCGTAGGGGTCGTCAGTTTAGCTAACTATGGCTACACCTTC. It is translated as CASSVGVVSLANYGYTF.

This chain uses TRBV14 with TRBJ2-4; D remains unclear. The V and J ends lost 1 base and 8 bases respectively, with 15 bases between them. The CDR3 runs to 15 residues. The germline V gene has CDR1 SGHDN and CDR2 FVKESK. CDR3 nucleotides: TGTGCCAGCAGCCAAGGGTTGAGAGGTGTGGACATTCAGTACTTC. As protein: CASSQGLRGVDIQYF.

This clonotype was seen repeatedly, ten times or more. This chain connects TRBV6-2 or TRBV6-3 to TRBJ2-5; 12 positions match TRBD2. J gave up 5 bases and V 5 bases, and 9 bases lay outside the gene matches. This CDR3 has 16 amino acids. The V gene's germline CDR1 is MNHEY and CDR2 SVGEGT. The CDR3 here is CASSPRTSGVQETQYF. For the CDR3, the DNA is TGTGCCAGCAGTCCCCGGACTAGCGGGGTCCAGGAGACCCAGTACTTC.

The chain combines TRBV5-5 with TRBJ1-1; no firm D call. Germline loops: CDR1 SGHKS, CDR2 YYEKEE (reference sequence). With 4 bases removed from V and 0 bases from J, the gap between germline ends came to 19 bases. The CDR3 runs 17 residues. CDR3 nucleotides: TGTGCCAGCAGCGGTTCTGGACCGGGCCGCCTGAACACTGAAGCTTTCTTT. Residues: CASSGSGPGRLNTEAFF.

This clonotype was detected a few times. J is TRBJ1-2 and V is TRBV29-1; the match to TRBD1 covers 7 bases. Germline V gene sequence: CDR1 SQVTM, CDR2 ANQGSEA. CDR3 length: 14 amino acids. V lost 2 bases and J lost 2; bases outside the gene matches: 5. In DNA form, the CDR3 reads TGCAGCGTTGAAATCCAGGGGGGAAACTATGGCTACACCTTC. Translation: CSVEIQGGNYGYTF.

This clonotype has a handful of counts. The chain recombines TRBV7-3 with TRBJ2-3, with D tentatively TRBD2 (7 bases). The CDR3 spans 15 residues. The V and J ends lost 6 bases and 6 bases respectively, with 19 bases between them. Germline V lookup: CDR1 SGHTA, CDR2 FQGTGA. This CDR3 reads CASSSQSGGFDTQYF. In nucleotides, the CDR3 is TGTGCCAGCAGTTCCCAGTCGGGGGGCTTTGATACGCAGTATTTT.

The chain links TRBV6-2 or TRBV6-3 to TRBJ2-7; a weak D match, TRBD2 (6 bases). Trimming took 2 bases from V and 5 from J, leaving 16 bases between them. In germline, CDR1 is MNHEY, CDR2 SVGEGT. The CDR3 contains 15 residues. This CDR3 is CASSYGYPGADEQYV. DNA of the CDR3: TGTGCCAGCAGTTACGGATACCCGGGAGCCGACGAGCAGTACGTC.